One and the same sample provided the 29 T cell receptor beta chains below, sequenced in a study of cytomegalovirus exposure and HLA in healthy donors. Vbeta (60) and Jbeta (13) primers were used in the PCR. Profiling relied on immunoSEQ multiplex PCR, and the TCRdb table lists in-frame clones only, not all of them. Here the sample spans 150,000 to 200,000 clones, about 75% being singletons. Source material: PBMCs. The receptors come from a man between 18 and 35 years old in good health and CMV-seropositive.

The chain recombines TRBV27 with TRBJ1-5; perhaps TRBD1 as D (6 bases). Trimming left V 5 bases short and J 0 bases short, with 8 bases between. The CDR3 extends over 14 amino acids. The germline V gene has CDR1 MNHEY and CDR2 SMNVEV (reference sequence). The CDR3 sequence is CASSGGDSNQPQHF. The DNA of the CDR3 is TGTGCCAGCAGTGGGGGCGATAGCAATCAGCCCCAGCATTTT.

The chain links TRBV5-6 to TRBJ2-3; 7 bases align to TRBD2. The CDR3 has 16 residues. From germline, CDR1 is SGHDT and CDR2 YYEEEE. V trimming: 3 bases; J trimming: 0 bases; junction bases outside the gene matches: 7. CDR3 DNA sequence: TGTGCCAGCAGCTCGGCGGCTAGCGGAAGCACAGATACGCAGTATTTT. Encoded protein: CASSSAASGSTDTQYF.

This clone has just a few counts. The gene calls are TRBV19 and TRBJ1-4; 10 bases match TRBD1. V shed 1 base, J shed 6 bases, and the junction held 5 bases outside the gene matches. This CDR3 comprises 16 residues. Germline CDR1 is LNHDA and CDR2 is SQIVND (reference sequence). The CDR3 sequence is CASSIGYGTGDEKLFF. In DNA form, the CDR3 reads TGTGCCAGTAGTATAGGTTACGGGACAGGGGATGAAAAACTGTTTTTT.

This clone has a count of ten or more. The rearrangement joins TRBV28 to TRBJ2-1, with D perhaps matching TRBD1 (6 bases). The CDR3 consists of 17 residues. Germline CDR1 is MDHEN and CDR2 is SYDVKM. The V end lost 7 bases, the J end lost 0 bases, and 19 bases lay between the germline ends. The CDR3 nucleotides read TGTGCCAGCACGGAAAGGGACACGTATGGCTCCTACAATGAGCAGTTCTTC. Its translation is CASTERDTYGSYNEQFF.

The CDR3 sequence is CASSLLGAHEQYV. CDR3 nucleotide sequence: TGTGCCAGCAGCTTGTTAGGAGCGCACGAGCAGTACGTC. The V and J genes are TRBV7-3 and TRBJ2-7; no reliable D call. In germline, CDR1 is SGHTA, CDR2 FQGTGA. The CDR3 contains 13 residues. V was pared by 3 bases and J by 5 bases, with 11 bases between.

A few counts support this clone. J is TRBJ1-1 and V is TRBV6-1, with 7 positions matching TRBD1. The germline V gene encodes CDR1 MNHNS and CDR2 SASEGT. This CDR3 has 13 amino acids. V was clipped by 3 bases and J by 5 bases; unmatched bases: 3. The CDR3 protein is CASSDPGQTEAFF. The CDR3, as DNA: TGTGCCAGCAGTGATCCGGGACAGACTGAAGCTTTCTTT.

The rearrangement joins TRBV6-1 to TRBJ1-3; TRBD1 matches at 9 bases. V trimming: 4 bases; J trimming: 4 bases; junction bases outside the gene matches: 5. CDR3 length: 15 residues. Germline CDR1 MNHNS, CDR2 SASEGT. The CDR3 reads CASSVRTGAGNTIYF. In DNA form, the CDR3 reads TGTGCCAGCAGTGTAAGGACAGGGGCCGGAAACACCATATATTTT.

J is TRBJ2-1 and V is TRBV29-1; TRBD1 aligns across 7 bases. Germline CDR1 is SQVTM and CDR2 is ANQGSEA. With 7 bases clipped from V and 3 bases from J, the junction kept 12 bases outside the gene matches. The CDR3 consists of 15 residues. CDR3 DNA: TGCAGCGCCCTGGTGGGGACAGCTATCTACAATGAGCAGTTCTTC. It codes for CSALVGTAIYNEQFF.

The chain recombines TRBV28 with TRBJ1-2, with 7 bases aligning to TRBD1. Looked up from germline, CDR1 is MDHEN and CDR2 is SYDVKM. This CDR3 contains 13 residues. With V trimmed by 6 bases and J by 2 bases, 3 bases remained unmatched. The CDR3 is CASRTGFNYGYTF. In DNA form, the CDR3 reads TGTGCCAGCAGGACAGGGTTCAACTATGGCTACACCTTC.

There are a few counts of this clone. The V call is TRBV28, the J call TRBJ1-2, with 8 bases matching TRBD1. Germline V gene data show CDR1 as MDHEN and CDR2 as SYDVKM. There are 13 residues in the CDR3. The trim removed 1 base at V and 12 bases at J, leaving 7 bases unmatched. The CDR3 DNA reads TGTGCCAGCAGTTTATTACCCGGACAGGGACACACCTTC. It yields the protein CASSLLPGQGHTF.

The chain links TRBV2 to TRBJ1-1, with TRBD1 matching over 9 bases. Germline V gives CDR1 SNHLY, CDR2 FYNNEI. Trimming took 6 bases from V and 3 from J; bases not matched to a gene: 2. CDR3 length: 13 residues. In DNA form, the CDR3 reads TGTGCCAGCAGGTGGACAGGGGACACTGAAGCTTTCTTT. Residues: CASRWTGDTEAFF.

This chain links TRBV6-5 with TRBJ2-5; TRBD2 aligns across 9 bases. Germline CDR1 MNHEY, CDR2 SVGAGI. The CDR3 spans 16 residues. After removal of 4 bases from V and 4 bases from J, the junction contained 10 bases not matched to a gene. CDR3 amino acids: CASSFGQREEIETQYF. CDR3 in DNA: TGTGCCAGCAGTTTCGGCCAGCGGGAGGAGATAGAGACCCAGTACTTC.

The CDR3 reads CAWSVGQGDTIYF. Written as DNA, the CDR3 is TGTGCCTGGAGTGTCGGACAGGGCGACACCATATATTTT. The chain uses TRBV30 and TRBJ1-3; 8 bases match TRBD1. Germline V gene sequence: CDR1 GTSNPN, CDR2 SVGIG (reference sequence). The V gene end was trimmed by 0 bases and the J gene end by 8 bases; junction bases not matched to a gene: 3. The CDR3 covers 13 residues.

This clone has only a few counts. This chain uses TRBV7-9 with TRBJ1-3, with a weak D call TRBD1 (5 bases). The CDR3 contains 14 residues. Germline V gene data show CDR1 as SEHNR and CDR2 as FQNEAQ (reference sequence). Trimming removed 7 bases at V and 0 bases at J, with 10 bases between. In DNA, the CDR3 is TGTGCCAGCACCAGACAGAGCTCTGGAAACACCATATATTTT. Translation gives CASTRQSSGNTIYF.

The J gene is TRBJ1-1, the V gene TRBV27; 8 nucleotides agree with TRBD1. The ends lost 4 bases at V and 4 bases at J; junction bases unmatched: 17. From germline, CDR1 is MNHEY and CDR2 SMNVEV (reference sequence). This CDR3 comprises 18 residues. The CDR3 DNA follows: TGTGCCAGCAGTTCGCTACCCCCCAGGGGGCTCCTTGGCACTGAAGCTTTCTTT. Translating gives CASSSLPPRGLLGTEAFF.

This chain connects TRBV11-2 to TRBJ2-7, with TRBD1 identical over 8 bases. The V gene's germline CDR1 is SGHAT and CDR2 FQNNGV. V shed 0 bases, J shed 4 bases, and the junction held 8 bases outside the gene matches. This CDR3 has 16 residues. CDR3 region: CASSLEGDRLVYEQYV. CDR3 nucleotides: TGTGCCAGCAGCTTAGAAGGGGACAGGTTGGTGTACGAGCAGTACGTC.

The chain has TRBV9 and TRBJ1-6, with TRBD1 matching 7 bases. Looked up from germline, CDR1 is SGDLS and CDR2 is YYNGEE. With 5 bases clipped from V and 6 bases from J, the junction kept 11 bases outside the gene matches. The CDR3 covers 16 residues. In DNA, the CDR3 is TGTGCCAGCAGTCTGGGGGGCAGGGGGACTAATTCACCCCTCCACTTT. It translates to CASSLGGRGTNSPLHF.

The chain joins TRBV5-4 to TRBJ2-5, with TRBD2 identical over 11 bases. Germline assignment: CDR1 SGHNT and CDR2 YYREEE (reference sequence). There are 17 residues in the CDR3. Trimming cost V 0 bases and J 7 bases; bases outside gene matches: 11. The CDR3: CASSLDPTSGVKVTQYF. DNA for the CDR3: TGTGCCAGCAGCTTGGATCCGACTAGCGGGGTGAAGGTGACCCAGTACTTC.

The V call is TRBV5-1, the J call TRBJ2-3; the match to TRBD1 covers 10 bases. Germline-derived CDR1 and CDR2 are SGHRS and YFSETQ. This CDR3 has 15 residues. Unmatched junction bases numbered 7, after V lost 5 bases and J lost 4 bases. The CDR3 is CASRPTGGLSDTQYF. The CDR3 DNA reads as TGCGCCAGCAGACCGACAGGGGGCTTGTCAGATACGCAGTATTTT.

The chain combines TRBV4-1 with TRBJ1-5; no definite D call. CDR3 length: 16 residues. Germline CDR1 and CDR2: MGHRA and YSYEKL. V lost 0 bases, J lost 1 base, and 10 bases lay in between. The CDR3 protein is CASSQEVWQSNQPQHF. The CDR3 bases are TGCGCCAGCAGCCAAGAAGTATGGCAGAGCAATCAGCCCCAGCATTTT.

The V call is TRBV5-5, the J call TRBJ1-5; D is perhaps TRBD1 (5 bases). The CDR3 is made up of 17 amino acids. Germline CDR1 reads SGHKS; CDR2 reads YYEKEE (reference sequence). V was clipped by 5 bases and J by 0 bases, with 18 bases between them. The CDR3 DNA reads TGTGCCAGCAGGGGGGGGGACGGGGGGATTAGCAATCAGCCCCAGCATTTT. The encoded protein is CASRGGDGGISNQPQHF. The full variable domain, in which reference TRBV5-5 and TRBJ1-5 provide the parts outside the CDR3, is DAGVTQSPTHLIKTRGQQVTLRCSPISGHKSVSWYQQVLGQGPQFIFQYYEKEERGRGNFPDRFSARQFPNYSSELNVNALLLGDSALYLCASRGGDGGISNQPQHFGDGTRLSIL.

The V gene is TRBV11-2, the J gene TRBJ2-2; D call uncertain. Germline V gives CDR1 SGHAT, CDR2 FQNNGV. The CDR3 covers 16 residues. V lost 0 bases, J lost 1 base, and 9 bases lay in between. The CDR3 coding sequence is TGTGCCAGCAGCTTAGATCTGGCGGTGAACACCGGGGAGCTGTTTTTT. Translated: CASSLDLAVNTGELFF.

The V gene is TRBV4-1, the J gene TRBJ1-2; 7 nucleotides agree with TRBD1. CDR1 and CDR2 (germline): MGHRA, YSYEKL. This CDR3 comprises 15 residues. With 1 base clipped from V and 4 bases from J, the junction kept 6 bases outside the gene matches. CDR3 nucleotides: TGCGCCAGCAGCCAAGGAGAGGGGGCCCCCTATGGCTACACCTTC. Encoded protein: CASSQGEGAPYGYTF.

This clone was seen more than once but under ten times. Mismatch with germline at one junction end may stem from a read error. CDR3 in DNA: TGTGCTAGCAGCTTAGCGGGAGGTCAGTACAATGAGCAGTTCTTC. Residues: CASSLAGGQYNEQFF. V usage is TRBV7-7 and J usage is TRBJ2-1; 10 bases match TRBD2. Looked up from germline, CDR1 is SSHAT and CDR2 is FNYEAQ (reference sequence). The CDR3 consists of 15 residues. Combining the CDR3 with reference TRBV7-7 and TRBJ2-1 gives the whole variable domain GAGVSQSPRYKVTKRGQDVTLRCDPISSHATLYWYQQALGQGPEFLTYFNYEAQPDKSGLPSDRFSAERPEGSISTLTIQRTEQRDSAMYRCASSLAGGQYNEQFFGPGTRLTVL.

This clone turned up a few times. The chain employs TRBV28 and TRBJ2-3; the match to TRBD1 covers 8 bases. The CDR3 extends over 14 amino acids. Trimming took 4 bases from V and 2 from J; bases not matched to a gene: 2. CDR1 and CDR2 (germline): MDHEN, SYDVKM. In DNA, the CDR3 is TGTGCCAGCAGTTACAGGGGGTCCACAGATACGCAGTATTTT. This sequence encodes CASSYRGSTDTQYF. Full variable domain (missing parts from reference TRBV28 and TRBJ2-3): DVKVTQSSRYLVKRTGEKVFLECVQDMDHENMFWYRQDPGLGLRLIYFSYDVKMKEKGDIPEGYSVSREKKERFSLILESASTNQTSMYLCASSYRGSTDTQYFGPGTRLTVL.

The chain carries TRBV7-9 and TRBJ1-4; tentative D call: TRBD1 (5 bases). V was clipped by 1 base and J by 7 bases, with 13 bases between them. The CDR3 has 15 amino acids. The V gene's germline CDR1 is SEHNR and CDR2 FQNEAQ (reference sequence). The CDR3 DNA reads TGTGCCAGCAGCTTAGTTGGAGGGGAAAGTGAAAAACTGTTTTTT. Encoded protein: CASSLVGGESEKLFF.

This clone was counted between two and nine times. The rearrangement links TRBV7-2 to TRBJ1-3; a weak D match, TRBD1 (6 bases). Germline CDR1 reads SGHTA; CDR2 reads FQGNSA. Trimming stripped 1 base from V and 2 bases from J, with 12 bases between. The CDR3 has 16 amino acids. The CDR3 bases are TGTGCCAGCAGCTTAGTCAGGGGTATCGCTGGAAACACCATATATTTT. This gives the protein CASSLVRGIAGNTIYF.

This chain connects TRBV5-1 to TRBJ2-1; the D gene is possibly TRBD1 (6 bases). Trimming cost V 0 bases and J 7 bases, with 14 bases left between them. This CDR3 has 15 amino acids. Germline loops: CDR1 SGHRS, CDR2 YFSETQ. In DNA, the CDR3 is TGCGCCAGCAGCTTGGAAGCTACAGGGATTAATGAGCAGTTCTTC. Translated, it gives CASSLEATGINEQFF.

The J gene is TRBJ2-2, the V gene TRBV11-2, with a possible D match to TRBD2 (5 bases). Germline V gene sequence: CDR1 SGHAT, CDR2 FQNNGV. Trimming left V 1 base short and J 0 bases short, with 18 bases between. This CDR3 is built from 19 residues. DNA of the CDR3: TGTGCCAGCAGCTTAGCCTGGAGAAAAAGCGGCTCGAACACCGGGGAGCTGTTTTTT. It yields the protein CASSLAWRKSGSNTGELFF.